The subject of this entry is one TCR beta chain. Its target is not known. Mismatch repair deficiency was confirmed in all patients, by PCR or immunohistochemistry. The germline V gene has CDR1 MDHEN and CDR2 SYDVKM. Trimming stripped 6 bases from V and 7 bases from J, with 16 bases between. The CDR3 loop spans 14 amino acids. The entry originates in a study of PD-1 blockade in mismatch repair-deficient tumors. Generated by immunoSEQ multiplex PCR, the TCRdb table keeps only in-frame clones and is missing some. Among fewer than 50,000 clones, 70% to 80% were seen once, and the ten largest hold approximately 24%. General study points: Tumor-resident clones, often undetectable pretreatment in blood, expanded then contracted after pembrolizumab.

This receptor was taken from an adult with mismatch repair-deficient cancer. The chain has TRBV28 and TRBJ2-1; D gene unclear. The sample was peripheral blood, taken 4 weeks after starting pembrolizumab. In DNA form, the CDR3 reads TGTGCCAGCAGCCGCTACTTGGGTGAGAATGAGCAGTTCTTC. It encodes CASSRYLGENEQFF.